Here is one T cell receptor beta chain with its context. The antigen is undetermined. The repertoire was sequenced with immunoSEQ multiplex PCR; TCRdb's copy has only in-frame clones and lacks some. The sample has 290,000 or so clones, approximately 89% seen once. This record comes from a study of Ad26.COV2.S vaccination and SARS-CoV-2 variants. Study background: Sample donor was a member of the COV1001 Ad26.COV2.S trial arm. Study findings and constraints: The TCR-based breadth and depth measures might underestimate overall T cell responses.

V lost 2 bases, J lost 8 bases, and 19 bases lay in between. There are 15 residues in the CDR3. Germline CDR1 and CDR2: MNHEY and SVGAGI. The treatment was: around 19 received Ad26.COV2.S at low or high dose, single or two shots; roughly five received placebo; per-sample allocation not given. Sampling was done on day 63 after the first vaccine or placebo injection. Immunization relied on an Ad26 vector, which expressed Wuhan-strain SARS-CoV-2 spike. The sample was peripheral blood, taken in a trial of Ad26.COV2.S vaccine versus placebo. This chain connects TRBV6-5 to TRBJ2-7; a possible D gene is TRBD2 (6 bases). This sequence was found in a person between 18 and 65 years old who received the Ad26.COV2.S COVID-19 vaccine or a placebo. The CDR3 region has the DNA TGTGCCAGCAGTTACACCGGGACGGGGGACCAGAAGCAGTACTTC. Translated: CASSYTGTGDQKQYF.